This T cell receptor (beta chain) emerged from a study of cytomegalovirus exposure and HLA in healthy donors. Whole-study findings and limits: Sequencing likely caused a cluster of highly shared sequence variants. The investigators catalogued some 150 TCR beta chains as cytomegalovirus-associated.

Notes on this clone: Its antigen is undetermined.

V lost 2 bases and J lost 2, with 7 bases in between. The CDR3 totals 13 residues. In germline, CDR1 is SGHAT, CDR2 FQNNGV. The study ran its PCR with 60 Vbeta and 13 Jbeta primers. Sequencing was performed with immunoSEQ multiplex PCR; in TCRdb, only in-frame clones are kept and a portion is missing. The sample yields around 210,000 clones, around 86% seen once. Sequenced input: PBMCs. This receptor was identified in a woman aged 40 to 55 in good health and CMV-seronegative. The chain joins TRBV11-2 to TRBJ2-7; no clear D gene. The CDR3 here is CASSLPVPYEQYF. CDR3 in DNA: TGTGCCAGCAGCTTACCCGTTCCCTACGAGCAGTACTTC.